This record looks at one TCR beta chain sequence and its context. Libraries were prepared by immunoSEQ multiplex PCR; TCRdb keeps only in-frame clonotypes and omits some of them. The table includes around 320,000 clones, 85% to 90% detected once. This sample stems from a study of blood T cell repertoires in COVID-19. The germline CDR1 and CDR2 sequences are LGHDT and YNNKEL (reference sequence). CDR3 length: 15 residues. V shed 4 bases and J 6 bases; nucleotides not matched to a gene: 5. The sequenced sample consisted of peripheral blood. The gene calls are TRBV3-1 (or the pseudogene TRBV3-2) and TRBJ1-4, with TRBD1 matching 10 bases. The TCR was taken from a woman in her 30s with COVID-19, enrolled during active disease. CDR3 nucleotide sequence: TGTGCCAGCAGCCTATCCGGGACAGGGGATGAAAAACTGTTTTTT. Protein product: CASSLSGTGDEKLFF.